A single sample is the source of the 21 T cell receptor beta chains below, sequenced in a study of T cells after yellow fever vaccination. A single record per CDR3 protein comes from TCRdb applying MiXCR to the 5' RACE reads. Among just over 300,000 distinct CDR3 sequences listed, less than 4.5% were seen once. The input for sequencing was PBMCs, taken on the day of the yellow fever booster vaccination. The receptors originated from a man aged 18-30 years who received the YFV17D yellow fever vaccine.

J is TRBJ1-2 and V is TRBV7-6, with a weak D call TRBD1 (6 bases). Germline CDR1 reads SGHVS; CDR2 reads FNYEAQ. Trimming pared 5 bases from V and 1 base from J, leaving 17 bases between. This CDR3 has 16 amino acids. CDR3 nucleotide sequence: TGTGCCAGCAGCCCCGGTGGGGGCCAACTTAACTATGGCTACACCTTC. Protein sequence: CASSPGGGQLNYGYTF.

This clonotype was detected ten times or more. The chain employs TRBV5-1 and TRBJ1-4; no clear D. The V and J ends lost 3 bases and 5 bases respectively, with 8 bases between them. This CDR3 is built from 13 residues. Germline V CDR1 and CDR2: SGHRS, YFSETQ. The CDR3 is CASSSDSNEKLFF. CDR3 DNA sequence: TGCGCCAGCAGCTCTGACTCGAATGAAAAACTGTTTTTT.

There are many counts of this clonotype. The chain combines TRBV5-1 with TRBJ2-1; D call uncertain. Germline-derived CDR1 and CDR2 are SGHRS and YFSETQ. V was cut by 0 bases and J by 2 bases, with 12 bases left in between. CDR3 length equals 16 residues. The CDR3 DNA reads TGCGCCAGCAGCTTGGAGGCGAGAATCACCTACAATGAGCAGTTCTTC. It specifies CASSLEARITYNEQFF.

There are a few counts of this clonotype. The chain is built from TRBV5-4 and TRBJ2-4; perhaps TRBD2 as D (7 bases). V was pared by 4 bases and J by 9 bases, with 17 bases between. The germline CDR1 and CDR2 sequences are SGHNT and YYREEE (reference sequence). CDR3 length equals 14 residues. CDR3 loop: CASSGGGTGGIQYF. The DNA for the CDR3 is TGTGCCAGCAGCGGGGGGGGCACCGGGGGCATTCAGTACTTC.

The chain uses TRBV4-2 and TRBJ2-3, with 8 bases fitting TRBD1. The ends lost 0 bases at V and 4 bases at J; junction bases unmatched: 6. The CDR3 runs to 16 residues. CDR1 is LGHNA and CDR2 is YNFKEQ in the germline V gene. The CDR3 sequence is CASSQDRQGAADTQYF. In DNA form, the CDR3 reads TGTGCCAGCAGCCAAGATCGGCAGGGGGCCGCAGATACGCAGTATTTT.

V and J are TRBV28 and TRBJ2-7; 13 bases are shared with TRBD2. The CDR3 spans 20 residues. V was clipped by 7 bases and J by 3 bases; unmatched bases: 21. Germline loops: CDR1 MDHEN, CDR2 SYDVKM. This CDR3 reads CASTKLPGTGTSGANYEQYV. In nucleotides, the CDR3 is TGTGCCAGCACCAAACTACCTGGGACGGGGACTAGCGGGGCAAACTACGAGCAGTACGTC.

J is TRBJ2-3 and V is TRBV6-4; 7 positions match TRBD1. The V gene end was trimmed by 2 bases and the J gene end by 7 bases; junction bases not matched to a gene: 3. In germline, CDR1 is MRHNA, CDR2 SNTAGT. The CDR3 consists of 13 residues. The CDR3 loop is CASSDRGGHTQYF. The CDR3 DNA is TGTGCCAGCAGTGACCGAGGGGGCCATACGCAGTATTTT.

This clonotype has ten or more counts. The chain has TRBV24-1 and TRBJ2-3, with D perhaps assigned TRBD1 or TRBD2 (5 bases each). CDR1 and CDR2 (germline): KGHDR, SFDVKD. V shed 4 bases and J shed 5 bases, with 12 bases lying between them. The CDR3 is 14 residues long. The CDR3 sequence: CATSDGDGGDTQYF. In DNA form, the CDR3 reads TGTGCCACCAGTGACGGGGACGGAGGAGATACGCAGTATTTT.

The rearrangement joins TRBV20-1 to TRBJ1-5; 7 bases fit TRBD1. The CDR3 is 16 residues long. Trimming at V came to 1 base and at J to 0 bases, leaving 6 bases not matched to a gene. In germline, CDR1 is DFQATT, CDR2 SNEGSKA (reference sequence). CDR3 nucleotide sequence: TGCAGTGCTAGAGTTGGTGGACAGGATAGCAATCAGCCCCAGCATTTT. As protein: CSARVGGQDSNQPQHF.

This clonotype was picked up many times. The rearrangement joins TRBV7-2 to TRBJ2-1; the D is unclear. Looked up from germline, CDR1 is SGHTA and CDR2 is FQGNSA. This CDR3 region has 13 residues. The V end lost 0 bases, the J end lost 4 bases, and 4 bases lay between the germline ends. DNA for the CDR3: TGTGCCAGCAGCTTAGCAAGATACAATGAGCAGTTCTTC. It is translated as CASSLARYNEQFF.

This clonotype showed up many times. The CDR3 coding sequence is TGTGCCAGCAGCTCCCAGGGCGGACCCGGGGAGCTGTTTTTT. Amino acid sequence: CASSSQGGPGELFF. The chain recombines TRBV7-9 with TRBJ2-2; D possibly corresponds to TRBD1 (5 bases). The V end lost 4 bases, the J end lost 6 bases, and 12 bases lay between the germline ends. The germline CDR1 and CDR2 sequences are SEHNR and FQNEAQ (reference sequence). The CDR3 sequence is 14 residues long.

This clonotype was picked up a small number of times. The V and J genes are TRBV19 and TRBJ2-3, with D perhaps TRBD2 (5 bases). V was shortened by 1 base and J by 5 bases, with 10 bases between the two germline ends. Per germline, CDR1 LNHDA and CDR2 SQIVND (reference sequence). The length of the CDR3 is 14 residues. The CDR3: CASSIAGMGDTQYF. CDR3 bases: TGTGCCAGTAGTATAGCGGGGATGGGAGATACGCAGTATTTT. Filled out from reference TRBV19 and TRBJ2-3, the complete variable domain reads DGGITQSPKYLFRKEGQNVTLSCEQNLNHDAMYWYRQDPGQGLRLIYYSQIVNDFQKGDIAEGYSVSREKKESFPLTVTSAQKNPTAFYLCASSIAGMGDTQYFGPGTRLTVL.

This chain connects TRBV5-1 to TRBJ2-2; TRBD1 might be the D (5 bases). CDR1 and CDR2 (germline): SGHRS, YFSETQ. There are 17 residues in the CDR3. V was trimmed by 0 bases and J by 6 bases, leaving 18 bases between them. CDR3 sequence (DNA): TGCGCCAGCAGCTTGGGCCGTCGGCAGGGATCCCCCGGGGAGCTGTTTTTT. This translates into CASSLGRRQGSPGELFF. Supplemented by reference TRBV5-1 and TRBJ2-2, the full variable domain reads KAGVTQTPRYLIKTRGQQVTLSCSPISGHRSVSWYQQTPGQGLQFLFEYFSETQRNKGNFPGRFSGRQFSNSRSEMNVSTLELGDSALYLCASSLGRRQGSPGELFFGEGSRLTVL.

This clonotype was recorded at least ten times. The rearrangement uses TRBV10-3 and TRBJ2-7, with D perhaps assigned TRBD1 or TRBD2 (5 bases each). Germline-derived CDR1 and CDR2 are ENHRY and SYGVKD. CDR3 length equals 14 residues. V was cut by 8 bases and J by 7 bases, with 21 bases left in between. The CDR3 protein is CAIQSGASGREQYF. The CDR3 DNA follows: TGTGCCATCCAAAGTGGGGCATCGGGAAGAGAGCAGTACTTC.

This clonotype was detected only a few times. The chain recombines TRBV5-1 with TRBJ2-3; D remains ambiguous. The germline gives CDR1 SGHRS, CDR2 YFSETQ. The V end lost 5 bases, the J end lost 0 bases, and 13 bases lay between the germline ends. The CDR3 spans 15 residues. CDR3 DNA sequence: TGCGCCAGCAGTGGTCCCACGGGTAGCACAGATACGCAGTATTTT. Its translation is CASSGPTGSTDTQYF.

This clonotype was observed at least ten times. The chain joins TRBV7-9 to TRBJ1-1; D unresolved. Trimming pared 6 bases from V and 0 bases from J, leaving 8 bases between. CDR1 and CDR2 (germline): SEHNR, FQNEAQ (reference sequence). The CDR3 runs to 13 residues. The CDR3 DNA is TGTGCCAGCAGAGGACGGATGAACACTGAAGCTTTCTTT. As protein: CASRGRMNTEAFF.

This clonotype has at least ten counts. The rearrangement links TRBV5-1 to TRBJ1-1; 7 bases fit TRBD1. The CDR3 contains 14 residues. The germline CDR1 and CDR2 sequences are SGHRS and YFSETQ. Trimming cost V 7 bases and J 8 bases; bases outside gene matches: 14. CDR3 sequence: CASGSSQGQLEAFF. The CDR3 region has the DNA TGCGCCAGCGGATCCTCCCAGGGACAGCTCGAAGCTTTCTTT. Drawing the rest from reference TRBV5-1 and TRBJ1-1, the complete variable domain is KAGVTQTPRYLIKTRGQQVTLSCSPISGHRSVSWYQQTPGQGLQFLFEYFSETQRNKGNFPGRFSGRQFSNSRSEMNVSTLELGDSALYLCASGSSQGQLEAFFGQGTRLTVV.

A few counts support this clonotype. V and J are TRBV10-3 and TRBJ1-1; TRBD1 agrees at 9 bases. CDR3 length: 15 residues. The junction had 14 bases not matched to a gene; V was cut back by 5 bases and J by 10 bases. Germline V lookup: CDR1 ENHRY, CDR2 SYGVKD. The CDR3 nucleotides read TGTGCCATCAGTCATGAGCTGGGGACAGGGTTTACAGCTTTCTTT. Translating it yields CAISHELGTGFTAFF.

This clonotype occurred a few times. The chain recombines TRBV12-3 or TRBV12-4 with TRBJ1-2; the D is unclear. The CDR3 is 14 amino acids. The V gene lost 1 base and the J gene lost 4 bases, with 10 bases spanning the gap. The CDR3 is CASSLEEGAYGYTF. The CDR3, as DNA: TGTGCCAGCAGTTTAGAGGAGGGTGCCTATGGCTACACCTTC.

This clonotype appeared many times. The chain uses TRBV2 and TRBJ1-4; D not resolved. V lost 0 bases, J lost 3 bases, and 14 bases lay in between. There are 17 residues in the CDR3. Germline V gene data show CDR1 as SNHLY and CDR2 as FYNNEI. CDR3 amino acids: CASSEAQVLAPNEKLFF. CDR3 nucleotides: TGTGCCAGCAGTGAAGCGCAAGTGTTGGCGCCTAATGAAAAACTGTTTTTT.

The chain employs TRBV27 and TRBJ2-1, with TRBD2 matching over 11 bases. V lost 4 bases, J lost 4 bases, and 9 bases stayed unmatched. The CDR3 has 17 residues. Germline CDR1 reads MNHEY; CDR2 reads SMNVEV (reference sequence). The CDR3 loop reads CASSSGLAALMYNEQFF. CDR3 nucleotides: TGTGCCAGCAGTTCGGGACTAGCGGCGCTGATGTACAATGAGCAGTTCTTC.